The 20 T cell receptor beta chains given below trace back to one sample, sequenced in a study of blood T cell repertoires in COVID-19. Sequencing used immunoSEQ multiplex PCR; TCRdb keeps in-frame clones, though not all of them. The table lists 250,000 to 350,000 clones, 80% to 90% of them singletons, with under 8% in the top ten. Material: peripheral blood. The receptors were gathered from a man in his late teens or twenties who had recovered from COVID-19.

This sequence joins TRBV11-2 and TRBJ2-7, with D maybe TRBD1 (5 bases). This CDR3 has 14 amino acids. V lost 3 bases, J lost 2 bases, and 11 bases lay in between. Germline CDR1 and CDR2: SGHAT and FQNNGV. Here the CDR3 reads CASSFSRVTYEQYF. CDR3 in DNA: TGTGCCAGCAGCTTCAGCAGGGTAACCTACGAGCAGTACTTC.

The genes are TRBV5-6 and TRBJ1-6, with no clear D. The CDR3 covers 12 residues. The germline V gene encodes CDR1 SGHDT and CDR2 YYEEEE. Trimming left V 1 base short and J 13 bases short, with 9 bases between. Here the CDR3 DNA reads TGTGCCAGCAGCTTGTCGGGAGTCCCCCTCCACTTT. Translation: CASSLSGVPLHF.

The gene calls are TRBV7-3 and TRBJ1-1; 7 bases map to TRBD1. The length of the CDR3 is 15 residues. J gave up 9 bases and V 1 base, and 11 bases lay outside the gene matches. Germline CDR1 SGHTA, CDR2 FQGTGA. As DNA, the CDR3 is TGTGCCAGCAGCTTAAGGTCCGAGGGGGCAACTCAAGCTTTCTTT. Its protein is CASSLRSEGATQAFF.

The chain has TRBV20-1 and TRBJ1-2, with D unresolved. There are 11 residues in the CDR3. The germline CDR1 and CDR2 sequences are DFQATT and SNEGSKA (reference sequence). Between the trimmed V and J ends, which lost 0 bases and 6 bases, there was a span of 5 bases. The CDR3 DNA follows: TGCAGTGCTAGAGATACAAATGGCTACACCTTC. This gives the protein CSARDTNGYTF.

This clone was observed many times. V is TRBV27 and J is TRBJ2-2; 9 bases fit TRBD1. CDR1 and CDR2 (germline): MNHEY, SMNVEV (reference sequence). CDR3 length: 15 amino acids. J gave up 7 bases and V 5 bases, and 8 bases lay outside the gene matches. The chain's CDR3 is CASSTQTGGGGELFF. CDR3 DNA sequence: TGTGCCAGCAGTACGCAGACAGGGGGAGGCGGGGAGCTGTTTTTT.

This chain connects TRBV19 to TRBJ2-5, with TRBD1 matching over 11 bases. The germline V gene encodes CDR1 LNHDA and CDR2 SQIVND (reference sequence). V was pared by 5 bases and J by 4 bases, with 9 bases of the junction left unmatched. This CDR3 spans 16 amino acids. CDR3: CASSPRTGGARETQYF. The CDR3 bases are TGTGCCAGTAGTCCCCGGACAGGGGGCGCGAGAGAGACCCAGTACTTC.

The CDR3 DNA reads as TGTGCCAGCAGCCTATACGTGGGGCCGACTGCACTGGATGAAAAACTGTTTTTT. Amino acid sequence: CASSLYVGPTALDEKLFF. The V call is TRBV7-6, the J call TRBJ1-4, with D maybe TRBD1 (5 bases). Looked up from germline, CDR1 is SGHVS and CDR2 is FNYEAQ. The length of the CDR3 is 18 residues. V dropped 5 bases and J dropped 6 bases, with 25 bases sitting between them.

The rearrangement joins TRBV10-3 to TRBJ2-7; 8 bases line up with TRBD1. CDR3 size: 16 residues. J lost 6 bases, V lost 7 bases, and 17 bases had no gene match. CDR1 and CDR2 from the germline V gene are ENHRY and SYGVKD. CDR3 nucleotide sequence: TGTGCCATCAAACAACCCGGGACAGGCTTCGGGGTCGAGCAGTACTTC. Protein sequence: CAIKQPGTGFGVEQYF.

This clone was observed once. The chain combines TRBV6-6 with TRBJ2-2, with D perhaps TRBD2 (5 bases). The V gene's germline CDR1 is MNHNY and CDR2 SVGAGI (reference sequence). The CDR3 has 14 amino acids. Trimming left V 2 bases short and J 5 bases short, with 9 bases between. CDR3 sequence reads: CASSYAGRTGELFF. The CDR3 coding sequence is TGTGCCAGCAGTTACGCGGGCAGGACCGGGGAGCTGTTTTTT.

V is TRBV7-2 and J is TRBJ2-7, with D possibly being TRBD2 (5 bases). CDR1 and CDR2 (germline): SGHTA, FQGNSA. The CDR3 spans 16 residues. Between the trimmed V and J ends, which lost 2 bases and 5 bases, there was a span of 19 bases. CDR3 DNA: TGTGCCAGCAGCTTACGGGTGGGGAGACCGTTGAACGAGCAGTACTTC. Translation gives CASSLRVGRPLNEQYF. Supplemented by reference TRBV7-2 and TRBJ2-7, the full variable domain reads GAGVSQSPSNKVTEKGKDVELRCDPISGHTALYWYRQSLGQGLEFLIYFQGNSAPDKSGLPSDRFSAERTGGSVSTLTIQRTQQEDSAVYLCASSLRVGRPLNEQYFGPGTRLTVT.

The chain has TRBV19 and TRBJ1-1, with D possibly TRBD1 on 6 matching bases. The CDR3 is 14 residues long. Trimming shortened V by 3 bases and J by 5 bases, and 13 bases separated the two germline ends. Per the germline V gene, CDR1 is LNHDA and CDR2 is SQIVND (reference sequence). The CDR3 DNA follows: TGTGCCAGTAGTATCGGGGGGGCGAATACTGAAGCTTTCTTT. This gives the protein CASSIGGANTEAFF.

CDR3 sequence reads: CASKPRRDTGELFF. CDR3 DNA sequence: TGTGCCAGCAAACCTCGACGGGACACCGGGGAGCTGTTTTTT. The chain carries TRBV27 and TRBJ2-2; no reliable D call. V was pared by 7 bases and J by 3 bases, with 12 bases between. The CDR3 is 14 amino acids. Germline assignment: CDR1 MNHEY and CDR2 SMNVEV (reference sequence).

This clone occurred once. The chain carries TRBV29-1 and TRBJ2-7; D might be TRBD2 (7 bases). The CDR3 is made up of 13 amino acids. Deletions cut 3 bases from V and 3 bases from J, with 12 bases between. Per the germline V gene, CDR1 is SQVTM and CDR2 is ANQGSEA. In nucleotides, the CDR3 is TGCAGCGTTGAGGGGGGGGCCCACTACGAGCAGTACTTC. Amino acids: CSVEGGAHYEQYF.

The chain combines TRBV7-2 with TRBJ1-2; D may be TRBD1 (6 bases). The CDR3 length is 15 residues. From germline, CDR1 is SGHTA and CDR2 FQGNSA. Between the trimmed V and J ends, which lost 5 bases and 6 bases, there was a span of 19 bases. CDR3 in amino acids: CASSTRAGGGDGYTF. CDR3 in DNA: TGTGCCAGCAGCACCCGGGCGGGGGGCGGTGATGGCTACACCTTC.

The J gene is TRBJ2-2, the V gene TRBV4-1; TRBD1 agrees at 7 bases. V lost 4 bases, J lost 6 bases, and 5 bases stayed unmatched. Germline CDR1 MGHRA, CDR2 YSYEKL. The CDR3 runs to 14 residues. CDR3 residues: CASSPDRVAGELFF. CDR3 nucleotide sequence: TGCGCCAGCAGCCCTGACAGGGTGGCCGGGGAGCTGTTTTTT.

This clone came up a few times. The V call is TRBV5-1, the J call TRBJ2-2, with D unresolved. Germline CDR1 reads SGHRS; CDR2 reads YFSETQ. The V gene lost 0 bases and the J gene lost 1 base, with 7 bases spanning the gap. CDR3 length: 15 residues. The CDR3 DNA follows: TGCGCCAGCAGCTTGGCCCCAGGGAACACCGGGGAGCTGTTTTTT. It encodes CASSLAPGNTGELFF.

The genes are TRBV6-5 and TRBJ1-5; D call uncertain. V was clipped by 6 bases and J by 0 bases, with 3 bases between them. The CDR3 has 12 residues. CDR1 and CDR2 from the germline V gene are MNHEY and SVGAGI. In DNA, the CDR3 is TGTGCCAGCAGGGCTAGCAATCAGCCCCAGCATTTT. Translating it yields CASRASNQPQHF.

V usage is TRBV7-2 and J usage is TRBJ2-1; D might be TRBD2 (5 bases). This CDR3 contains 14 residues. The germline V gene encodes CDR1 SGHTA and CDR2 FQGNSA. Trimming took off 5 bases at V and 8 bases at J, with 16 bases between the two ends. For the CDR3, the DNA is TGTGCCAGCAGCAACGACGGCGGGTCCGATGAGCAGTTCTTC. This gives the protein CASSNDGGSDEQFF. Filled out from reference TRBV7-2 and TRBJ2-1, the complete variable domain reads GAGVSQSPSNKVTEKGKDVELRCDPISGHTALYWYRQSLGQGLEFLIYFQGNSAPDKSGLPSDRFSAERTGGSVSTLTIQRTQQEDSAVYLCASSNDGGSDEQFFGPGTRLTVL.

The chain joins TRBV7-2 to TRBJ1-6; tentatively, D is TRBD1 (5 bases). Trimming pared 5 bases from V and 10 bases from J, leaving 18 bases between. From germline, CDR1 is SGHTA and CDR2 FQGNSA. The CDR3 loop spans 15 amino acids. The CDR3 nucleotides are TGTGCCAGCAGCCCCCTCAGGGCGGTAGAGTCACCCCTCCACTTT. Translated: CASSPLRAVESPLHF. The full variable domain, with the rest looked up from reference TRBV7-2 and TRBJ1-6, is GAGVSQSPSNKVTEKGKDVELRCDPISGHTALYWYRQSLGQGLEFLIYFQGNSAPDKSGLPSDRFSAERTGGSVSTLTIQRTQQEDSAVYLCASSPLRAVESPLHFGNGTRLTVT.

This rearrangement joins TRBV6-6 to TRBJ1-1; D is unclear. Germline CDR1 and CDR2: MNHNY and SVGAGI (reference sequence). The CDR3 is 14 amino acids. V dropped 3 bases and J dropped 3 bases, with 11 bases sitting between them. Here the CDR3 reads CASSYEGGHTEAFF. The CDR3 DNA reads as TGTGCCAGCAGTTATGAGGGAGGGCACACTGAAGCTTTCTTT.